This passage covers 20 T cell receptor beta chains from one sample sequenced in a study of CD8 T cells in ankylosing spondylitis. Each CDR3 protein is one row after TCRdb ran MiXCR on the 5' RACE reads. The sample contains under 300,000 distinct CDR3 sequences, 8% to 9.5% of which appear only once. Material for sequencing was blood, either unsorted or a sorted T cell fraction (not recorded which). These TCRs come from a male donor with ankylosing spondylitis or in good health (not recorded which).

The chain combines TRBV30 with TRBJ2-1; 9 bases are a match to TRBD2. The CDR3 extends over 12 amino acids. Germline V gene sequence: CDR1 GTSNPN, CDR2 SVGIG (reference sequence). V lost 4 bases to trimming and J lost 13 bases; unmatched junction nucleotides: 8. CDR3 loop: CAWTTSGSTQFF. The CDR3 coding sequence is TGTGCCTGGACGACTAGCGGAAGCACACAGTTCTTC.

Many counts were recorded for this clonotype. V usage is TRBV5-1 and J usage is TRBJ1-2; D not certain. Between the trimmed V and J ends, which lost 2 bases and 7 bases, there was a span of 15 bases. Germline lookup yields CDR1 SGHRS and CDR2 YFSETQ. The CDR3 consists of 14 residues. The CDR3, as DNA: TGCGCCAGCAGCTTCAATAAGGAAGAAGGTGGCTACACCTTC. The encoded protein is CASSFNKEEGGYTF.

This clonotype appeared many times. The V gene is TRBV6-1, the J gene TRBJ1-2; D ambiguous. The CDR3 covers 14 residues. Trimming removed 5 bases from V and 8 bases from J, with 18 bases in between. From germline, CDR1 is MNHNS and CDR2 SASEGT. The CDR3 DNA reads as TGTGCCAGCAGTCGTCAAGGGCTACTATACGGCTACACCTTC. Encoded protein: CASSRQGLLYGYTF.

CDR3 bases: TGCGCCAGCAGCTTGAACGGGAGGGCCGGCACAGATACGCAGTATTTT. As protein: CASSLNGRAGTDTQYF. The rearrangement joins TRBV5-1 to TRBJ2-3; 8 nucleotides align to TRBD2. Germline V CDR1 and CDR2: SGHRS, YFSETQ. The V and J ends lost 1 base and 1 base, in that order; junction bases with no gene match: 5. This CDR3 has 16 residues.

This clonotype appeared once. The genes are TRBV7-3 and TRBJ2-7; 13 bases are shared with TRBD2. Germline V CDR1 and CDR2: SGHTA, FQGTGA. The CDR3 is made up of 18 amino acids. V lost 11 bases, J lost 5 bases, and 21 bases stayed unmatched. DNA for the CDR3: TGTGCCTTGGAGCAGGGACTAGCGGGACTTACGATGGAGGACGAGCAGTACTTC. Its translation: CALEQGLAGLTMEDEQYF.

This clonotype was found many times. The chain joins TRBV12-3 or TRBV12-4 to TRBJ1-5; 8 bases are shared with TRBD1. This CDR3 is built from 15 residues. V gave up 6 bases and J gave up 0 bases; unmatched junction bases: 4. This chain's CDR3 is CASSLTGGSNQPQHF. CDR3 nucleotides: TGTGCCAGCAGCCTTACAGGGGGTAGCAATCAGCCCCAGCATTTT.

About this clonotype itself: A single base separates this from a much larger clone, so it may be a read error. The CDR3 end shows no conserved phenylalanine or tryptophan, and so a read error is likely. V is TRBV20-1 and J is TRBJ1-2; 7 positions match TRBD1. The germline CDR1 and CDR2 sequences are DFQATT and SNEGSKA (reference sequence). The CDR3 contains 14 residues. J gave up 6 bases and V 0 bases, and 7 bases lay outside the gene matches. CDR3 region: CSARDPGQVDGYTL. DNA for the CDR3: TGCAGTGCTAGAGATCCCGGACAGGTGGATGGCTACACCCTC.

In its sample, this clonotype was seen many times. The V gene is TRBV5-1, the J gene TRBJ2-5; 9 bases are shared with TRBD2. The V gene's germline CDR1 is SGHRS and CDR2 YFSETQ. V lost 5 bases, J lost 2 bases, and 7 bases stayed unmatched. The CDR3 covers 15 residues. The CDR3 sequence: CASSGGGAGQETQYF. The CDR3 DNA reads TGCGCCAGCAGTGGCGGGGGGGCCGGACAAGAGACCCAGTACTTC.

Ten or more counts support this clonotype. The CDR3 region is CSARDQDRGIDEQYF. Here the CDR3 DNA reads TGCAGTGCTAGAGATCAAGACAGGGGTATCGACGAGCAGTACTTC. This chain connects TRBV20-1 to TRBJ2-7; the match to TRBD1 covers 8 bases. The CDR3 has 15 residues. Germline CDR1 and CDR2: DFQATT and SNEGSKA (reference sequence). The V segment lost 0 bases and the J segment 5 bases; nucleotides outside the gene matches: 9.

This clonotype has at least ten counts. This chain joins TRBV5-1 and TRBJ1-6, with D hard to call. V lost 4 bases to trimming and J lost 4 bases, with 12 bases between them. CDR3 length: 15 residues. Per germline, CDR1 SGHRS and CDR2 YFSETQ. This chain's CDR3 is CASSPEAVYNSPLHF. The DNA for the CDR3 is TGCGCCAGCAGCCCCGAAGCTGTATATAATTCACCCCTCCACTTT.

The table lists this clonotype with many counts. The chain couples TRBV7-2 to TRBJ1-3; 7 bases are a match to TRBD1. This CDR3 is 16 amino acids long. Germline V gene lookup returns CDR1 SGHTA and CDR2 FQGNSA. J was trimmed by 3 bases and V by 5 bases; bases with no gene match: 10. CDR3 sequence: CASSPQGGRIGNTIYF. The CDR3 DNA reads as TGTGCCAGCAGCCCCCAGGGGGGGCGCATTGGAAACACCATATATTTT.

In its sample, this clonotype was seen many times. V usage is TRBV19 and J usage is TRBJ1-5, with D possibly being TRBD1 (6 bases). Germline assignment: CDR1 LNHDA and CDR2 SQIVND (reference sequence). The CDR3 loop spans 13 amino acids. V was trimmed by 6 bases and J by 7 bases, leaving 13 bases between them. CDR3 in DNA: TGTGCCAGTAGAAATACAGGGAAACAGCCCCAGCATTTT. Translation: CASRNTGKQPQHF.

This sequence joins TRBV5-1 and TRBJ1-1; D gene uncertain. The germline gives CDR1 SGHRS, CDR2 YFSETQ. Trimming took 1 base from V and 0 from J, leaving 13 bases between them. The CDR3 contains 16 residues. CDR3 sequence (DNA): TGCGCCAGCAGCTTGAGCGGGCTCTCTATGAACACTGAAGCTTTCTTT. It specifies CASSLSGLSMNTEAFF.

This clonotype was counted ten times or more. The chain is built from TRBV19 and TRBJ1-2, with D hard to call. Trimming removed 3 bases from V and 1 base from J, with 9 bases in between. This CDR3 region has 14 residues. Germline V gene lookup returns CDR1 LNHDA and CDR2 SQIVND (reference sequence). CDR3 bases: TGTGCCAGTAGTATGAGTAGCCTTAACTATGGCTACACCTTC. This gives the protein CASSMSSLNYGYTF.

This clonotype was detected ten times or more. The chain uses TRBV20-1 and TRBJ1-1; 8 bases align to TRBD1. The germline gives CDR1 DFQATT, CDR2 SNEGSKA (reference sequence). CDR3 length: 12 residues. The CDR3, as DNA: TGCATCCCCGGACAGGGGAACACTGAAGCTTTCTTT. Translated, it gives CIPGQGNTEAFF.

The chain couples TRBV20-1 to TRBJ1-1; tentatively, D is TRBD1 (6 bases). Per germline, CDR1 DFQATT and CDR2 SNEGSKA (reference sequence). CDR3 length: 13 residues. CDR3 region: CSFYREANTEAFF. CDR3 DNA: TGCAGCTTCTACAGGGAGGCGAACACTGAAGCTTTCTTT.

This clonotype appeared many times. The rearrangement uses TRBV12-3 or TRBV12-4 and TRBJ2-3; D is uncertain. The germline V and J ends were trimmed by 3 bases and 0 bases, with 7 bases remaining between them. This CDR3 has 14 amino acids. The CDR3 sequence is CASSLMGSTDTQYF. As DNA, the CDR3 is TGTGCCAGCAGTTTGATGGGAAGCACAGATACGCAGTATTTT.

At least ten counts were recorded for this clonotype. The V call is TRBV5-1, the J call TRBJ1-1, with no clear D. The V end was cut by 4 bases, the J end by 1 base, with 8 bases between. The CDR3 runs 13 residues. The V gene's germline CDR1 is SGHRS and CDR2 YFSETQ. The CDR3 DNA reads as TGCGCCAGCAGCGTTGCGGAGAACACTGAAGCTTTCTTT. It translates to CASSVAENTEAFF.

This clonotype was seen repeatedly, ten times or more. The rearrangement uses TRBV4-1 and TRBJ1-4, with D possibly matching TRBD1 (5 bases). The V end lost 3 bases, the J end lost 6 bases, and 14 bases lay between the germline ends. The CDR3 has 15 residues. Looked up from germline, CDR1 is MGHRA and CDR2 is YSYEKL. The CDR3 DNA is TGCGCCAGCAGCCAGTCCCGGCGGGGGGATGAAAAACTGTTTTTT. As protein: CASSQSRRGDEKLFF.

At least ten counts were recorded for this clonotype. This chain links TRBV3-1 with TRBJ2-4; D not resolved. Germline CDR1 is LGHDT and CDR2 is YNNKEL (reference sequence). The CDR3 covers 16 residues. V was clipped by 1 base and J by 0 bases, with 10 bases between them. In DNA, the CDR3 is TGTGCCAGCAGCCAAGTTGGTGGGGTAGCCAAAAACATTCAGTACTTC. It is translated as CASSQVGGVAKNIQYF.